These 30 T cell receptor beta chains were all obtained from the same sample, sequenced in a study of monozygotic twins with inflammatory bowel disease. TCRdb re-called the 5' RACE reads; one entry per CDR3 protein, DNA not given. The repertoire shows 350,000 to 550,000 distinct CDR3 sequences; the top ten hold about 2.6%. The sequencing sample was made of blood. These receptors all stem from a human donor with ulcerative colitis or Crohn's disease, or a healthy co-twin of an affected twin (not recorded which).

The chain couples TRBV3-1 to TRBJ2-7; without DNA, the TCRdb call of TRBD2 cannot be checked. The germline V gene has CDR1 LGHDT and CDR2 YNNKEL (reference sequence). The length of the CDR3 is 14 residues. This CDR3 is CASSIGTSVGEQYF.

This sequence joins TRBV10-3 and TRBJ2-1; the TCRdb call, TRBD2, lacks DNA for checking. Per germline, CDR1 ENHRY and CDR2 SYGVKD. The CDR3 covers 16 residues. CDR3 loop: CAISPRTSGKTNEQFF.

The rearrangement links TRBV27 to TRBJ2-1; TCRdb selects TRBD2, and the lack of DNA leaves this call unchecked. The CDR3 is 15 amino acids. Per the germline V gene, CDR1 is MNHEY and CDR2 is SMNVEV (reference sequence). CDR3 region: CASSSPSGSFDEQFF.

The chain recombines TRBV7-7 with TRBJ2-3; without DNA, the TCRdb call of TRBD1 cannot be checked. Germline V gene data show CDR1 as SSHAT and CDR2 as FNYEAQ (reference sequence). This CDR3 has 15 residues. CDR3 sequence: CASSLLGGATDTQYF.

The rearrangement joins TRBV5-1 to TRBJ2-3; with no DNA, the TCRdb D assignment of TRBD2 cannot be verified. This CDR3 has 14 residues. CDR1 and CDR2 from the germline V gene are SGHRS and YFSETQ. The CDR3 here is CASSLGGGYDTQYF.

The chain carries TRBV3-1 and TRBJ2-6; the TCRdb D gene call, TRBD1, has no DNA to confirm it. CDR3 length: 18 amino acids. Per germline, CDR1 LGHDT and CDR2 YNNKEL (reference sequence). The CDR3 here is CASSQTGRTPSGANVLTF.

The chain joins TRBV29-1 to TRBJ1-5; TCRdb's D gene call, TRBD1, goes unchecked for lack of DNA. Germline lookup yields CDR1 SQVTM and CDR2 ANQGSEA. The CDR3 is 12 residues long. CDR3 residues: CSVRQADQPQHF.

CDR3 protein: CSSSPERPGGELFF. The chain uses TRBV20-1 and TRBJ2-2; with no DNA, the TCRdb D assignment of TRBD1 cannot be verified. CDR1 and CDR2 (germline): DFQATT, SNEGSKA (reference sequence). The CDR3 extends over 14 amino acids.

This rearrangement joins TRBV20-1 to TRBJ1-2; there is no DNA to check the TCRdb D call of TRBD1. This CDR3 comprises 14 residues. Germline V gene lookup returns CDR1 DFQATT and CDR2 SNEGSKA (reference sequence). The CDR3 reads CSARGTATNYGYTF.

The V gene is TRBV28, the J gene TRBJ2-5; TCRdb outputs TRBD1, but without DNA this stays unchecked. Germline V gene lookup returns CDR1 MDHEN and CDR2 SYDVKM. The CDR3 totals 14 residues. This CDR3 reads CASIWEKGQETQYF.

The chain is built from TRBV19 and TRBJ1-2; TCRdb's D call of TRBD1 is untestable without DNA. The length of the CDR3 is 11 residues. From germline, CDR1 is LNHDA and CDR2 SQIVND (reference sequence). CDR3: CATAGAGGYTF.

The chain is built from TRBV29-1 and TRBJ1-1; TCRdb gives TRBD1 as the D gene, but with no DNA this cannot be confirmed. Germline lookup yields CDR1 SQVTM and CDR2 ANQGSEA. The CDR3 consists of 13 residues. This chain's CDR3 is CSVEARGPTEAFF.

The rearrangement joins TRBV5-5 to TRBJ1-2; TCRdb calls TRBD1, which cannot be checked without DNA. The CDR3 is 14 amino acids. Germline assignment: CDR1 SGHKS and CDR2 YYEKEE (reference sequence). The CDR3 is CASSLLDRLGGYTF.

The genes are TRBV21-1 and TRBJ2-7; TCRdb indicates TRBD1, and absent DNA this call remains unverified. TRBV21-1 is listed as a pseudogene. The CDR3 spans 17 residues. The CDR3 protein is CASSKALERGISYEQYF.

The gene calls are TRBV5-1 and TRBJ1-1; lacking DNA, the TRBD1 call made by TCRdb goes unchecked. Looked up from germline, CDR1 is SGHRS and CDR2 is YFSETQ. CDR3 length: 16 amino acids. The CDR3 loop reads CASSFNPGQGNTEAFF. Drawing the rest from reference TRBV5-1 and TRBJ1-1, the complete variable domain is KAGVTQTPRYLIKTRGQQVTLSCSPISGHRSVSWYQQTPGQGLQFLFEYFSETQRNKGNFPGRFSGRQFSNSRSEMNVSTLELGDSALYLCASSFNPGQGNTEAFFGQGTRLTVV.

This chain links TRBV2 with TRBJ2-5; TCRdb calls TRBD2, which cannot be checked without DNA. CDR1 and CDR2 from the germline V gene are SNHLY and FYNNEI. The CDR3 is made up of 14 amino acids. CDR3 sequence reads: CASSGTSGRETQYF.

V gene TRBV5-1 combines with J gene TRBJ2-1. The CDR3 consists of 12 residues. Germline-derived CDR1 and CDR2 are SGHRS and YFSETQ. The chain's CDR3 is CASTEFADEQFF.

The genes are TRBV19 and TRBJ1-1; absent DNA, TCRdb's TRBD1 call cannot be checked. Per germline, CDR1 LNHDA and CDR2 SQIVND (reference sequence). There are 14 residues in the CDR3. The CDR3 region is CASSGQGSNTEAFF. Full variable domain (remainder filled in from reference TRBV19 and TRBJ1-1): DGGITQSPKYLFRKEGQNVTLSCEQNLNHDAMYWYRQDPGQGLRLIYYSQIVNDFQKGDIAEGYSVSREKKESFPLTVTSAQKNPTAFYLCASSGQGSNTEAFFGQGTRLTVV.

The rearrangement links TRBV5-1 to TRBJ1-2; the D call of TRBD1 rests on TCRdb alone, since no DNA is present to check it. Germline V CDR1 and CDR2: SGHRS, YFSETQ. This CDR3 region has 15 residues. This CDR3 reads CASSSNGQGGDGYTF.

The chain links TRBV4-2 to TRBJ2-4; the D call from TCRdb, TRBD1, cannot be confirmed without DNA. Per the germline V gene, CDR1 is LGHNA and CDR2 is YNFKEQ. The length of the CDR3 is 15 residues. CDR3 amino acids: CASSQTGQGQNIQYF.

The CDR3 is CASSFDRVDDGELFF. The chain couples TRBV28 to TRBJ2-2; the D call from TCRdb, TRBD1, cannot be confirmed without DNA. This CDR3 is built from 15 residues. The germline CDR1 and CDR2 sequences are MDHEN and SYDVKM. The complete variable domain, with remaining parts taken from reference TRBV28 and TRBJ2-2, reads DVKVTQSSRYLVKRTGEKVFLECVQDMDHENMFWYRQDPGLGLRLIYFSYDVKMKEKGDIPEGYSVSREKKERFSLILESASTNQTSMYLCASSFDRVDDGELFFGEGSRLTVL.

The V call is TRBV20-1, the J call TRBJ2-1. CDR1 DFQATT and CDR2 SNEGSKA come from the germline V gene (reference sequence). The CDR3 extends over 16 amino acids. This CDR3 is CSARVLSAKIYNEQFF.

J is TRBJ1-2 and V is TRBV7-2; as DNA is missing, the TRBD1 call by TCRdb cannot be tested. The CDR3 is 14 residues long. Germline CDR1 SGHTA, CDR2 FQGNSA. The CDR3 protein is CASSLDGGQKGYTF.

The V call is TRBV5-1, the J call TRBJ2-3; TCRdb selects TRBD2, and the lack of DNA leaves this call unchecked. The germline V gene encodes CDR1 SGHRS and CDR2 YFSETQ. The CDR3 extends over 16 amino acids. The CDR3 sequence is CASSLGAGFGTDTQYF.

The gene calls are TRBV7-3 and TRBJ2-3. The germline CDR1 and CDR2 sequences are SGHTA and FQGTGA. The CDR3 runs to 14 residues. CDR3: CASSSGLAADTQYF. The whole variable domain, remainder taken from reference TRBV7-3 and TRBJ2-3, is GAGVSQTPSNKVTEKGKYVELRCDPISGHTALYWYRQSLGQGPEFLIYFQGTGAADDSGLPNDRFFAVRPEGSVSTLKIQRTERGDSAVYLCASSSGLAADTQYFGPGTRLTVL.

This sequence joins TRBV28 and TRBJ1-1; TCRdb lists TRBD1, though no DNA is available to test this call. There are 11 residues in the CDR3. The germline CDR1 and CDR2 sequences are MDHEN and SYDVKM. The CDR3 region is CASLSRGRAFF.

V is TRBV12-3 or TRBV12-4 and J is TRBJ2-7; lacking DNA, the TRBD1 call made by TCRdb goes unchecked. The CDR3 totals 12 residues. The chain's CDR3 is CASSPPGREQYF.

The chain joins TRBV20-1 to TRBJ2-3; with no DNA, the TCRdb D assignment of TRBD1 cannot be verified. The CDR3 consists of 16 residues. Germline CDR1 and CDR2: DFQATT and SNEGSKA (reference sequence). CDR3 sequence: CSATARGGTSTDTQYF.

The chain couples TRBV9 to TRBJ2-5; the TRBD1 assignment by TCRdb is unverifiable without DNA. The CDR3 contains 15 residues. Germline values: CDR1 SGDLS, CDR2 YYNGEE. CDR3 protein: CASSEEQGRGETQYF.

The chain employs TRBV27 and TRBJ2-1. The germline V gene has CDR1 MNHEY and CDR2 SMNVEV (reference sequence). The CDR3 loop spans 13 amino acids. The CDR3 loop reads CASSLIDSNEQFF.